This is a list of T cell receptor beta chains from one sample in a study of T cell changes during pregnancy in multiple sclerosis. Some clones are missing from TCRdb's copy, which holds only in-frame ones; the method was immunoSEQ multiplex PCR. The sample records roughly 100,000 clones, about nine tenths being singletons. The starting material was peripheral blood, obtained after pregnancy. These receptors were collected from a female donor with multiple sclerosis, enrolled in a pregnancy study. The CDR3 runs from the conserved cysteine through the conserved F or W. D genes are given only for firm matches. Size is omitted from some rows. Given values are once, few, many or a class for expanded clones.

TGTGTCAGCAGGCTGAGCGGGGGGGCATGGAATGAGCAGTTCTTC CVSRLSGGAWNEQFF TRBJ2-1 TRBD2 - TRBV6-5
TGTGCCAGTAGTATCAATGGGGGGAGAAACACTGAAGCTTTCTTT CASSINGGRNTEAFF TRBJ1-1 - once TRBV19
TGTGCCAGCAGGGGACTAACTATCACAGATACGCAGTATTTT CASRGLTITDTQYF TRBJ2-3 TRBD2 - TRBV11-2
TGTGCCAGCTCACCACAGGGGATCAACTATGGCTACACCTTC CASSPQGINYGYTF TRBJ1-2 - - TRBV18
TGCGCCAGCAGCTTAGACCCAGGGGGGGAGACCCAGTACTTC CASSLDPGGETQYF TRBJ2-5 - - TRBV5-1
TGCAGCACTGGAGGCCCTGATACGCAGTATTTT CSTGGPDTQYF TRBJ2-3 - - TRBV20-1
TGTGCCAGCAGTGACGCCAGGGTATCTGGAAACACCATATATTTT CASSDARVSGNTIYF TRBJ1-3 - - TRBV6-1
TGTGCCAGCAGCTTACAACTAGGTGGGATTCATGAGCAGTTCTTC CASSLQLGGIHEQFF TRBJ2-1 - - TRBV5-6
TGTGCCAGTAGTATCAGGGTCGGCGGGGAGCTGTTTTTT CASSIRVGGELFF TRBJ2-2 - - TRBV19
TGTGCCAGCAGTTCCGGGACAGGGAGACGCAATGAGCAGTTCTTC CASSSGTGRRNEQFF TRBJ2-1 TRBD1 - TRBV25-1
TGCGCCAGCAGCTTGGCAGGGGGAACCGGGGAGCTGTTTTTT CASSLAGGTGELFF TRBJ2-2 TRBD1 - TRBV5-1
TGTGCCAGCAGCCCAGAGGGACAGGGGGTTGTGGATTCACCCCTCCACTTT CASSPEGQGVVDSPLHF TRBJ1-6 TRBD1 - TRBV9
TGTGCCAGCAGTGAATCCAGACAGGGTAGAAGTGGCTACACCTTC CASSESRQGRSGYTF TRBJ1-2 TRBD1 - TRBV25-1
TGTGCCAGCAGGAACAGCGGGTCGGAGACCCAGTACTTC CASRNSGSETQYF TRBJ2-5 - - TRBV14
TGTGCCATCAGTGGGGACAGGAACTATGGCTACACCTTC CAISGDRNYGYTF TRBJ1-2 TRBD1 - TRBV10-3
TGTGCCAGCAGTTACTCGTACGGTTCCTATGGCTACACCTTC CASSYSYGSYGYTF TRBJ1-2 - once TRBV6-6